The clone carrying this T cell receptor beta chain has only a few counts. Antigen unknown. CD8 cells regarded as naive lacked CD45RO, were positively chosen for CCR7, and omitted terminally differentiated effector memory CD45RA+ cells. The sample belongs to a study of shared clonotypes between healthy human individuals. Study findings and constraints: Estimated richness values were generally larger in naive subsets than in memory subsets.

The CDR3 is 15 residues long. Germline CDR1 LNHDA, CDR2 SQIVND (reference sequence). The germline V and J ends were trimmed by 6 bases and 3 bases, with 18 bases remaining between them. TCRdb keeps only in-frame clones here, not all; method: immunoSEQ multiplex PCR. The table records 2 million or so clones, less than 95% of them present only once. Sequenced sample: naive CD8+ T cells sorted from blood. This sequence joins TRBV19 and TRBJ2-7; D is possibly TRBD1 or TRBD2 (5 bases each). The source of this sequence is a man between 18 and 35 years old in good health. As DNA, the CDR3 is TGTGCCAGTAGCCCCCGGTTGGGGGAGCACTACGAGCAGTACTTC. As protein: CASSPRLGEHYEQYF.